Listed below are T cell receptor beta chains from one sample, sequenced in a study of blood T cell repertoires in COVID-19. Sequenced by immunoSEQ multiplex PCR; TCRdb stores in-frame clones only, minus some. Of 310,000 or so clones in the sample, 87% were seen once. The specimen sequenced was PBMCs or T cells enriched from blood (not recorded which). The receptors were sampled from a woman aged 40 to 50 who had recovered from COVID-19. CDR3s include the opening cysteine and the closing phenylalanine or tryptophan. The D gene is left open where the match is weak. Rows may omit the clone size; those that give it use once, few, many or a size class.

V gene	D gene	clone size	J gene	CDR3 DNA	CDR3 protein
TRBV3-1/TRBV3-2	-	few	TRBJ1-6	TGTGCCAGCAGCCAAGGGGGCAGATTTTCACCCCTCCACTTT	CASSQGGRFSPLHF
TRBV27	TRBD1	-	TRBJ1-6	TGTGCCAGCAGTTCGGACAGGGTTTCACCCCTCCACTTT	CASSSDRVSPLHF
TRBV5-1	-	-	TRBJ2-1	TGCGCCAGCAGCATGGGACTCAACAATGAGCAGTTCTTC	CASSMGLNNEQFF
TRBV7-9	TRBD2	once	TRBJ2-7	TGTGCCAGCAGCGCGGGACCGGGAGGAGAAGCACAGTACTTC	CASSAGPGGEAQYF
TRBV7-2	-	-	TRBJ2-5	TGTGCCAGCAGCTTAGAGAGGGTAGAGACCCAGTACTTC	CASSLERVETQYF
TRBV6-5	TRBD1	-	TRBJ2-7	TGTGCCAGCAGATCCAGGGGGTCCTACGAGCAGTACTTC	CASRSRGSYEQYF
TRBV4-1	-	-	TRBJ2-7	TGCGCCAGCAGCCAAGTAGGGGCCGACGAGCAGTACTTC	CASSQVGADEQYF
TRBV30	TRBD1	-	TRBJ1-5	TGTGCCTGGGGGGGGACAGGGATTCGTCAGCCCCAGCATTTT	CAWGGTGIRQPQHF
TRBV11-3	-	-	TRBJ2-1	TGTGCCAGCAGCTTAGGACGGGGGGCGATTGAGCAGTTCTTC	CASSLGRGAIEQFF
TRBV9	TRBD1	many	TRBJ1-5	TGTGCCAGCAGCGTAGGAGACAGGGACGGCAATCAGCCCCAGCATTTT	CASSVGDRDGNQPQHF
TRBV7-2	-	-	TRBJ1-6	TGTGCCAGCAGCTTACCAGGGAATTCACCCCTCCACTTT	CASSLPGNSPLHF
TRBV19	TRBD1	-	TRBJ1-1	TGTGCCAGCCGGGACAGCACAAAGGATGGCACTGAAGCTTTCTTT	CASRDSTKDGTEAFF
TRBV30	-	-	TRBJ1-5	TGTGCCTGGAGTGAGGCGGCGAATCAGCCCCAGCATTTT	CAWSEAANQPQHF
TRBV7-2	TRBD2	-	TRBJ2-1	TGTGCCAGCAGCTTAGTGGGGACTAGCGGGAGGGCTTACAATGAGCAGTTCTTC	CASSLVGTSGRAYNEQFF
TRBV10-3	TRBD2	once	TRBJ2-3	TGTGCTAGTAGCGGGGCAAAGAGCACAGATACGCAGTATTTT	CASSGAKSTDTQYF
TRBV30	-	-	TRBJ1-3	TGTGCCTGGGGTCCGCGGGGACACACCATATATTTT	CAWGPRGHTIYF
TRBV4-1	-	-	TRBJ1-4	TGCGCCAGCAGCCCCTTGGGGCCATGGAGAGAAAAACTGTTTTTT	CASSPLGPWREKLFF
TRBV5-1	-	-	TRBJ2-5	TGCGCCAGCAGCTTGGGGGGCGGACAGCGTTTTGAGACCCAGTACTTC	CASSLGGGQRFETQYF
TRBV18	-	-	TRBJ2-1	TGTGCCAGCTCACCACCGTCCGGACTAACGTACAATGAGCAGTTCTTC	CASSPPSGLTYNEQFF
TRBV5-1	-	-	TRBJ2-3	TGCGCCAGCAGCTTACAGGGTTCTACTAGCACAGATACGCAGTATTTT	CASSLQGSTSTDTQYF
TRBV7-2	-	-	TRBJ1-2	TGTGCCAGCAGCTTGGCGGTAGCTAACTATGGCTACACCTTC	CASSLAVANYGYTF
TRBV20-1	TRBD2	-	TRBJ2-2	TGCAGTGCTAGTATCCTAGCGGGACCTTACACCGGGGAGCTGTTTTTT	CSASILAGPYTGELFF
TRBV5-1	TRBD1	-	TRBJ1-1	TGCGCCAGCAGAGGGGGCACAAGCGATACTGAAGCTTTCTTT	CASRGGTSDTEAFF
TRBV6-5	-	-	TRBJ2-3	TGTGCCAGCAGTTACTCGAGAGGTACCCCAGATACGCAGTATTTT	CASSYSRGTPDTQYF
TRBV12-3/TRBV12-4	-	-	TRBJ1-2	TGTGCCAGCAGTTTTTCGGGGTATGGTGGCTACACCTTC	CASSFSGYGGYTF
TRBV20-1	-	-	TRBJ2-3	TGCAGTGCTCCGTTTTCAGATACGCAGTATTTT	CSAPFSDTQYF
TRBV13	TRBD2	-	TRBJ2-2	TGTGCCAGCAGCATGAGACTAGCGGTTAACACCGGGGAGCTGTTTTTT	CASSMRLAVNTGELFF
TRBV7-9	-	-	TRBJ1-1	TGTGCCAGCAGCTTAGGTCGGGGGAACACTGAAGCTTTCTTT	CASSLGRGNTEAFF
TRBV14	TRBD1	-	TRBJ2-7	TGTGCCAGCAGCCAAGCCCCGACAGGGTTTTACGAGCAGTACTTC	CASSQAPTGFYEQYF
TRBV28	TRBD1	once	TRBJ1-5	TGTGCCAGCAGTCGCATAGACAGGGAAAGCAATCAGCCCCAGCATTTT	CASSRIDRESNQPQHF
TRBV27	-	-	TRBJ2-2	TGTGCCAGCAGCCCTCGGACAGCCACCGGGGAGCTGTTTTTT	CASSPRTATGELFF
TRBV6-4	-	-	TRBJ2-7	TGTGCCAGCAGGGCGGGGTACGAGCAGTACTTC	CASRAGYEQYF
TRBV7-2	TRBD1	-	TRBJ1-3	TGTGCCAGCAGCTTCCCGGGACAGCTCGGTGGAAACACCATATATTTT	CASSFPGQLGGNTIYF
TRBV2	-	-	TRBJ1-1	TGTGCCAGCAGTAACTCAGGGTTCTTGGCTTTCTTT	CASSNSGFLAFF
TRBV4-3	TRBD2	-	TRBJ2-7	TGCGCCAGCAGCCAAGTAGCGGGATTCTCCTACGAGCAGTACTTC	CASSQVAGFSYEQYF
TRBV5-1	-	-	TRBJ2-5	TGCGCCAGCAGCCCCGGTGAGACCCAGTACTTC	CASSPGETQYF
TRBV11-3	TRBD1	-	TRBJ2-7	TGTGCCAGCAGCTTGGGTCAGGGGGACGAGCAGTACTTC	CASSLGQGDEQYF
TRBV7-8	-	-	TRBJ1-6	TGTGCCAGCAGCTTAACGAATCGGGGGAATCTTTCACCCCTCCACTTT	CASSLTNRGNLSPLHF
TRBV28	TRBD1	few	TRBJ1-4	TGTGCCAGCAGTTTTCTCGGGACAGGGAGTGAAAAACTGTTTTTT	CASSFLGTGSEKLFF
TRBV7-3	-	-	TRBJ1-6	TGTGCCAGCAGCTCAACCCTTAATTCACCCCTCCACTTT	CASSSTLNSPLHF
TRBV7-2	TRBD2	-	TRBJ2-3	TGTGCCAGCAGCTTACTAGCGGGTAGGGATACGCAGTATTTT	CASSLLAGRDTQYF
TRBV5-8	-	-	TRBJ2-3	TGTGCCAGCAGCTTGGCAAGGGGTGGCGGCACAGATACGCAGTATTTT	CASSLARGGGTDTQYF
TRBV19	TRBD2	-	TRBJ2-1	TGTGCCAGTGCGGGGAGAGGCGGGAGGGCCTTATACAATGAGCAGTTCTTC	CASAGRGGRALYNEQFF
TRBV7-8	TRBD1	-	TRBJ2-1	TGTGCCAGCAGCCGAAGTCCGGGACAGGGTTTTGGGTATGAGCAGTTCTTC	CASSRSPGQGFGYEQFF